The rows below give T cell receptor beta chains drawn from one sample of a study of blood T cells in healthy people across ages. TCRdb recomputed calls from the 5' RACE reads with MiXCR, one row per CDR3 protein. The table has some 710,000 distinct CDR3 sequences, less than 60% seen once. The sequencing sample was made of blood. These receptors were obtained from a man aged 80 or over in good health. Both conserved end residues are part of each CDR3. Fields, in order: clone size, J gene, D gene, V gene, CDR3 DNA, CDR3 protein. The D gene is left open where the match is weak. Clone size is stated in some rows and not others, as once, few, many or a class when expanded.

few | TRBJ2-1 | TRBD1 | TRBV9 | TGTGCCAGCAGCGTAGGGACAGGGCACAATGAGCAGTTCTTC | CASSVGTGHNEQFF
- | TRBJ2-7 | TRBD1 | TRBV6-2/TRBV6-3 | TGTGCCAGCAGTTATCCCCGGGACAGAATCTACGAGCAGTACTTC | CASSYPRDRIYEQYF
few | TRBJ2-5 | TRBD2 | TRBV5-1 | TGCGCCAGCAGCTTGGTGGCTAGCGGGAGTAAAGAGACCCAGTACTTC | CASSLVASGSKETQYF
- | TRBJ1-6 | - | TRBV20-1 | TGCAGTGCTGGGCGAAGTATCAATTCACCCCTCCACTTT | CSAGRSINSPLHF
- | TRBJ2-5 | - | TRBV28 | TGTGCCAGCAGTTTAGACGGTGTGGAGACCCGGTACTTC | CASSLDGVETRYF
- | TRBJ2-5 | - | TRBV28 | TGTGCCAGCAGTTTATACGGGACACACCAAGAGACCCAGTACTTC | CASSLYGTHQETQYF
- | TRBJ2-1 | - | TRBV14 | TGTGCCAGCAGCCAAATCACGTCGCCCTCGCAGTTCTTC | CASSQITSPSQFF
- | TRBJ1-5 | - | TRBV28 | TGTGCCAGCAGTTACGCTGGGCTCCTTGGCAATCAGCCCCAGCATTTT | CASSYAGLLGNQPQHF
few | TRBJ2-4 | TRBD1 | TRBV28 | TGTGCCAGCAGTTTTCTACAGGGGCCCAAAAACATTCAGTACTTC | CASSFLQGPKNIQYF
many | TRBJ2-7 | TRBD2 | TRBV20-1 | TGCAGTGCTAGTAGGTTCGAGCGGGGGACCTACGAGCAGTACTTC | CSASRFERGTYEQYF
few | TRBJ2-3 | - | TRBV5-6 | TGTGCCAGCAGTAAGGGACCCTATGGGGATACGCAGTATTTT | CASSKGPYGDTQYF
few | TRBJ2-5 | TRBD2 | TRBV10-3 | TGTGCCATCAGTGAGGCACTAGCGGCTTGGGAGACCCAGTACTTC | CAISEALAAWETQYF
- | TRBJ2-7 | TRBD1 | TRBV14 | TGTGCCAGCAGCCGAACAGGGACAGACTGGGAGCAGTACTTC | CASSRTGTDWEQYF
- | TRBJ1-6 | - | TRBV15 | TGTGCCACCAGCAGAGTTGTTCACGACGGCTCACCCCTCCACTTT | CATSRVVHDGSPLHF
- | TRBJ2-3 | - | TRBV15 | TGTGCCACCAGCAGGGATCCGATCGGCGCGACAGATACGCAGTATTTT | CATSRDPIGATDTQYF
few | TRBJ2-5 | TRBD1 | TRBV7-2 | TGTGCCAGCAGGAAATCCGGGACAGGGGAAGAGACCCAGTACTTC | CASRKSGTGEETQYF
- | TRBJ2-3 | - | TRBV7-8 | TGTGCCAGCAGCTTACCCGGACAGCCAACAGATACGCAGTATTTT | CASSLPGQPTDTQYF
- | TRBJ2-7 | TRBD1 | TRBV5-1 | TGCGCCAGCAGCTTCCTAGGACAGGGCCCGGGGGAGCAGTACTTC | CASSFLGQGPGEQYF
few | TRBJ2-4 | - | TRBV18 | TGTGCCAGCTCACCAGTCCCAGGAGGGGACATTCAGTACTTC | CASSPVPGGDIQYF
few | TRBJ1-1 | - | TRBV2 | TGTGCCAGCAGTGAGGGAGGGAGGTTCACTGAAGCTTTCTTT | CASSEGGRFTEAFF
- | TRBJ1-2 | - | TRBV7-2 | TGTGCCAGCAGACTCGACGCGGGACCCAGGGGCTACACCTTC | CASRLDAGPRGYTF
- | TRBJ2-3 | - | TRBV12-3/TRBV12-4 | TGTGCCAGCAGAGGAGTAATAAGTACGCAGTATTTT | CASRGVISTQYF
- | TRBJ2-6 | TRBD2 | TRBV6-2/TRBV6-3 | TGTGCCAGCATGGGAGGGACCACTGGGGCCAACGTCCTGACTTTC | CASMGGTTGANVLTF
- | TRBJ2-3 | - | TRBV20-1 | TGCAGTGCTAGAGCGAACTCGGGGCAGTGGTATTTT | CSARANSGQWYF
- | TRBJ2-3 | - | TRBV27 | TGTGCCAGCAGTTTCAGTCTATCCTTCACAGATACGCAGTATTTT | CASSFSLSFTDTQYF
- | TRBJ2-5 | - | TRBV6-2/TRBV6-3 | TGTGCCAGCAGTTACTCGGCGGGGAACCAAGAGACCCAGTACTTC | CASSYSAGNQETQYF
- | TRBJ2-3 | TRBD1 | TRBV5-4 | TGTGCCAGCAGCTCTTATCGACAGGGGGCCACAGATACGCAGTATTTT | CASSSYRQGATDTQYF
- | TRBJ2-1 | TRBD2 | TRBV13 | TGTGCCAGCACCGACGGGACTAGTTACAATGAGCAGTTCTTC | CASTDGTSYNEQFF
- | TRBJ2-4 | - | TRBV20-1 | TGCAGGGCAAAGACAGGGTGGGGGGAGCAGTACTTC | CRAKTGWGEQYF
- | TRBJ2-7 | - | TRBV7-2 | TGTGCCAGCAGCAAAAGCGGCGGGACGTACGACGAGCAGTACTTC | CASSKSGGTYDEQYF
- | TRBJ2-1 | - | TRBV5-4 | TGTGCAACTCAGGGCAGCTCCTACAATGAGCAGTTCTTC | CATQGSSYNEQFF
few | TRBJ1-1 | - | TRBV11-2 | TGTGCCAGCAGACAACCGGGACAAATGAACACTGAAGCTTTCTTT | CASRQPGQMNTEAFF
- | TRBJ2-7 | TRBD1 | TRBV29-1 | TGCAGCGTTCCCGGTCGCCCAGGGGGCGCCTACGAGCAGTACTTC | CSVPGRPGGAYEQYF
- | TRBJ2-4 | - | TRBV15 | TGTGCCGCCAGCAAAGGACTCCCCGGGGCCAAAAACATTCAGTACTTC | CAASKGLPGAKNIQYF
- | TRBJ2-7 | TRBD1 | TRBV29-1 | TGCAGCGTTATCCGGACAGGGAACGTCTCCGAGCAGTACTTC | CSVIRTGNVSEQYF
- | TRBJ2-5 | TRBD2 | TRBV27 | TGTGCCACCCGAGGCCTAACTAGCGAGATTGAGGAGACCCAGTACTTC | CATRGLTSEIEETQYF
- | TRBJ1-4 | - | TRBV9 | TGTGCCAGCAGCCCCGGAAGTTATAATGAAAAACTGTTTTTT | CASSPGSYNEKLFF
- | TRBJ2-1 | - | TRBV20-1 | TGCAGTGCTGGCCGGTCACCAGCGAATCAATATGAGCAGTTCTTC | CSAGRSPANQYEQFF
- | TRBJ1-1 | - | TRBV12-3/TRBV12-4 | TGTGCCAGCAGGCAACAGGTCTCCCAGAACACTGAAGCTTTCTTT | CASRQQVSQNTEAFF
few | TRBJ2-7 | - | TRBV7-3 | TGTGCCAGCAGCTTACCGCCCAATGAGCAGTACTTC | CASSLPPNEQYF
many | TRBJ2-7 | - | TRBV4-3 | TGCGCCAGCAGCCAAGTGTTGATGGCCGGATCCGTCTACGAGCAGTACTTC | CASSQVLMAGSVYEQYF
- | TRBJ2-1 | TRBD2 | TRBV7-3 | TGTGCCAGCAGCTCCCCTTTGGGCCTAGCGGGGAGCAATGAGCAGTTCTTC | CASSSPLGLAGSNEQFF